Each of the 4 T cell receptor beta chains below was sequenced from the same sample in a study of T cells in Graves' hyperthyroidism and ophthalmopathy. The source material, RNA transcripts, was used to amplify TCR beta CDR3 regions. HTBI primers were employed in a first-round RT-PCR of the TCR CDR3. MiXCR, applied by TCRdb to the multiplex PCR reads, yields one record per CDR3 protein. The sample holds a few hundred thousand distinct CDR3 sequences, less than 15% seen once. The material sequenced was blood. These receptors were obtained from a woman in her thirties or forties with Graves' hyperthyroidism.

This clonotype was recorded once. Since a much larger clone is just one base distant, this may be a read error. The J gene is TRBJ2-4, the V gene TRBV7-2, with 8 bases identical to TRBD1. Germline assignment: CDR1 SGHTA and CDR2 FQGNSA. This CDR3 contains 13 residues. Losses at the gene ends were 2 bases for V and 11 bases for J; bases not matched to a gene: 5. The CDR3 region is CASSLSPGQVQYF. The CDR3, as DNA: TGTGCCAGCAGCTTAAGCCCGGGACAGGTTCAGTACTTC.

V is TRBV5-1 and J is TRBJ2-4; 7 nucleotides align to TRBD1. The CDR3 runs to 15 residues. Germline CDR1 SGHRS, CDR2 YFSETQ. The trim removed 4 bases at V and 3 bases at J, leaving 7 bases unmatched. Written as DNA, the CDR3 is TGCGCCAGCAGCATGACAGGGTTTGACAAAAACATTCAGTACTTC. Encoded protein: CASSMTGFDKNIQYF. The full variable domain, in which reference TRBV5-1 and TRBJ2-4 provide the parts outside the CDR3, is KAGVTQTPRYLIKTRGQQVTLSCSPISGHRSVSWYQQTPGQGLQFLFEYFSETQRNKGNFPGRFSGRQFSNSRSEMNVSTLELGDSALYLCASSMTGFDKNIQYFGAGTRLSVL.

This clonotype was counted many times. V and J are TRBV20-1 and TRBJ1-4, with D possibly matching TRBD1 (6 bases). The V gene lost 6 bases and the J gene lost 8 bases, with 19 bases spanning the gap. In germline, CDR1 is DFQATT, CDR2 SNEGSKA (reference sequence). This CDR3 contains 14 residues. CDR3 in amino acids: CSARPRGSGEKLFF. The CDR3 coding sequence is TGCAGTGCGCGACCCAGGGGCTCAGGGGAAAAACTGTTTTTT.

This clonotype was detected many times. This chain links TRBV27 with TRBJ2-3; tentatively, D is TRBD1 or TRBD2 (5 bases each). V lost 6 bases to trimming and J lost 8 bases, with 24 bases between them. The CDR3 consists of 16 residues. The germline V gene encodes CDR1 MNHEY and CDR2 SMNVEV (reference sequence). The CDR3 is CASSPGQIGGKATQYF. Here the CDR3 DNA reads TGTGCCAGCAGCCCGGGGCAAATTGGGGGAAAGGCTACGCAGTATTTT.